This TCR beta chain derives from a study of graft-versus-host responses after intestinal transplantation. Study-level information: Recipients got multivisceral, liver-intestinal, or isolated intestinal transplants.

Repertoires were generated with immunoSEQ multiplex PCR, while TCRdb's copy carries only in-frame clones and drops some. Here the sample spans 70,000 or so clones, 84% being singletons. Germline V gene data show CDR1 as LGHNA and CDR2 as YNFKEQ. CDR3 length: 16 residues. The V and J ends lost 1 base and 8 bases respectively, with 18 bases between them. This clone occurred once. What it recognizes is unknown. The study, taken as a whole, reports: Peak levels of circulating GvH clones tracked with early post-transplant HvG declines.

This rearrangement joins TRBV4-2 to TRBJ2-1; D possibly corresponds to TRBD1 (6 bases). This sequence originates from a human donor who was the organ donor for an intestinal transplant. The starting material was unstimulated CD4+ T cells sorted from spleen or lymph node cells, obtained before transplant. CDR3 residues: CASSQVSGASGDEQFF. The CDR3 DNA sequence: TGTGCCAGCAGCCAAGTAAGTGGTGCCTCAGGGGATGAGCAGTTCTTC.